This T cell receptor beta chain was found in a study of monozygotic twins with inflammatory bowel disease. TCRdb re-called the 5' RACE reads, yielding one record per CDR3 amino acid sequence without DNA. In total, the table holds around 410,000 distinct CDR3 sequences. From germline, CDR1 is KGHDR and CDR2 SFDVKD. The CDR3 length is 16 residues. The chain couples TRBV24-1 to TRBJ2-7; the D call of TRBD1 rests on TCRdb alone, since no DNA is present to check it. Specimen: blood. The source is a human donor with ulcerative colitis or Crohn's disease, or a healthy co-twin of an affected twin (not recorded which). The CDR3 loop reads CATSDFGSPGVGEQYF.